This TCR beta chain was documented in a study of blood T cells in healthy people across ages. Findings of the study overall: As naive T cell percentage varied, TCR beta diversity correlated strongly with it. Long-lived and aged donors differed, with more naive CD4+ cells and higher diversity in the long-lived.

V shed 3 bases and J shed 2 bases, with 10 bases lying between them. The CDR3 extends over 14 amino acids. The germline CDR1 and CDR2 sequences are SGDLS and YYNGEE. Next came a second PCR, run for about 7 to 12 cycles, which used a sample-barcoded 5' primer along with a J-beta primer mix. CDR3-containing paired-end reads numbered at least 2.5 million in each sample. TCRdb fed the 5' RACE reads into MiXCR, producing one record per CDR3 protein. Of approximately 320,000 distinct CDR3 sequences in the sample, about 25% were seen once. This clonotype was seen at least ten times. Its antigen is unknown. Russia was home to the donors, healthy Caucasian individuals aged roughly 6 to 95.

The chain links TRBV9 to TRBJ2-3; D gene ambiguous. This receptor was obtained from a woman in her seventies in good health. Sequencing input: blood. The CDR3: CASSAHLATDTQYF. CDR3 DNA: TGTGCCAGCAGCGCCCACCTGGCCACAGATACGCAGTATTTT.